The next 32 T cell receptor beta chains were all read from a single sample in a study of CD8 T cells in Susac syndrome. Random hexamers were used to reverse transcribe roughly 0.45 to 1 ug of RNA. TCRdb reanalysed the immunoSEQ multiplex PCR reads using MiXCR and keeps one entry per CDR3 protein. The table shows some 120,000 distinct CDR3 sequences, with 93% occurring only once. The sequenced sample consisted of CD8+ T cells from PBMCs. The receptor set was obtained from a human donor with multiple sclerosis.

J is TRBJ1-1 and V is TRBV4-2, with D perhaps matching TRBD1 (5 bases). V lost 0 bases to trimming and J lost 8 bases, with 19 bases between them. This CDR3 contains 16 residues. Looked up from germline, CDR1 is LGHNA and CDR2 is YNFKEQ. CDR3 protein: CASSQERGTGHREAFF. The CDR3 DNA reads as TGTGCCAGCAGCCAAGAGCGGGGGACGGGGCATAGGGAAGCTTTCTTT.

This chain links TRBV4-2 with TRBJ2-3; unclear D gene. V lost 0 bases, J lost 2 bases, and 6 bases lay in between. The CDR3 consists of 14 residues. Germline CDR1 is LGHNA and CDR2 is YNFKEQ. The CDR3 nucleotides are TGTGCCAGCAGCCAAGAGGCCTACACAGATACGCAGTATTTT. This translates into CASSQEAYTDTQYF.

This chain uses TRBV3-1 with TRBJ2-5; TRBD1 matches 9 bases. V lost 0 bases and J lost 3; bases outside the gene matches: 5. The germline gives CDR1 LGHDT, CDR2 YNNKEL (reference sequence). CDR3 length equals 16 residues. The CDR3 DNA reads as TGTGCCAGCAGCCAAGATCGAAGGACAGGGGAAGAGACCCAGTACTTC. Its translation is CASSQDRRTGEETQYF.

The chain links TRBV9 to TRBJ1-3; no clear D. CDR3 size: 17 residues. V lost 0 bases to trimming and J lost 3 bases, with 16 bases between them. Germline V gene data show CDR1 as SGDLS and CDR2 as YYNGEE. The CDR3: CASSVVTDSGFGNTIYF. The CDR3 coding sequence is TGTGCCAGCAGCGTAGTAACAGACTCTGGATTTGGAAACACCATATATTTT.

The V call is TRBV2, the J call TRBJ1-3; D remains ambiguous. V was pared by 0 bases and J by 0 bases, with 9 bases between. CDR1 is SNHLY and CDR2 is FYNNEI in the germline V gene. CDR3 length: 16 residues. CDR3 region: CASSEARVRSGNTIYF. CDR3 in DNA: TGTGCCAGCAGTGAAGCTCGGGTGCGCTCTGGAAACACCATATATTTT. Based on the CDR3 plus reference TRBV2 and TRBJ1-3, the full variable domain is EPEVTQTPSHQVTQMGQEVILRCVPISNHLYFYWYRQILGQKVEFLVSFYNNEISEKSEIFDDQFSVERPDGSNFTLKIRSTKLEDSAMYFCASSEARVRSGNTIYFGEGSWLTVV.

The DNA of the CDR3 is TGTGCCATCAAGGTTGAGGGGACGCTCCGGACAGATACGCAGTATTTT. Translated: CAIKVEGTLRTDTQYF. The chain combines TRBV10-3 with TRBJ2-3; TRBD1 or TRBD2 may be the D gene (5 bases each). Germline V gene lookup returns CDR1 ENHRY and CDR2 SYGVKD. Trimming took 7 bases from V and 3 from J, leaving 20 bases between them. The CDR3 is 16 residues long.

The rearrangement joins TRBV2 to TRBJ2-7, with no clear D. Deletions cut 3 bases from V and 7 bases from J, with 7 bases between. The CDR3 sequence is 11 residues long. The V gene's germline CDR1 is SNHLY and CDR2 FYNNEI. DNA for the CDR3: TGTGCCAGCAGTGATGACGTGGAGCAGTACTTC. Translating gives CASSDDVEQYF.

The count of this clonotype is one. This chain uses TRBV15 with TRBJ2-2, with D tentatively TRBD2 (5 bases). V gave up 1 base and J gave up 7 bases, with 10 bases separating them. Germline loops: CDR1 LNHNV, CDR2 YYDKDF (reference sequence). CDR3 length: 14 amino acids. The CDR3 DNA sequence: TGTGCCACCAGCAGAGTGGAGGACGACGGGGAGCTGTTTTTT. It is translated as CATSRVEDDGELFF.

The chain's CDR3 is CASSHRGLAKNIQYF. DNA for the CDR3: TGTGCCAGCAGCCATAGGGGACTAGCCAAAAACATTCAGTACTTC. The rearrangement joins TRBV7-8 to TRBJ2-4; TRBD2 might be the D (6 bases). The V gene's germline CDR1 is SGHVS and CDR2 FQNEAQ. The CDR3 totals 15 residues. V was cut by 5 bases and J by 0 bases, with 11 bases left in between.

This clonotype was recorded once. J is TRBJ2-2 and V is TRBV7-9; D unclear. Germline V gene lookup returns CDR1 SEHNR and CDR2 FQNEAQ (reference sequence). Between the trimmed V and J ends, which lost 5 bases and 2 bases, there was a span of 15 bases. The CDR3 has 16 amino acids. In DNA form, the CDR3 reads TGTGCCAGCAGCCCGCTACCAAAACTCAACACCGGGGAGCTGTTTTTT. Its protein is CASSPLPKLNTGELFF.

This clonotype has a handful of counts. The rearrangement links TRBV3-1 to TRBJ2-1; D call uncertain. The germline V gene encodes CDR1 LGHDT and CDR2 YNNKEL (reference sequence). The CDR3 covers 15 residues. Trimming removed 0 bases at V and 4 bases at J, with 10 bases between. The CDR3 region is CASSQDLAGYNEQFF. In DNA form, the CDR3 reads TGTGCCAGCAGCCAAGATTTGGCAGGTTACAATGAGCAGTTCTTC.

Comment on this clonotype: As the CDR3 is not closed by the conserved phenylalanine or tryptophan, this likely results from a read error. This sequence joins TRBV11-2 and TRBJ1-1; 7 bases are a match to TRBD1. Germline trimming cut 2 bases from V and 2 bases from J; bases unmatched to any gene: 5. Germline CDR1 and CDR2: SGHAT and FQNNGV. CDR3 length: 15 residues. In DNA, the CDR3 is TGTGCCAGCAGCTTACTACAGGGGCGAAACACTGAAGCTTTCTTG. This encodes CASSLLQGRNTEAFL.

CDR3 region: CASSLSYPPSGNTDTQYF. The DNA of the CDR3 is TGTGCCAGCAGTTTATCGTATCCCCCTAGCGGTAACACAGATACGCAGTATTTT. This sequence joins TRBV27 and TRBJ2-3; 7 bases match TRBD2. The J segment lost 2 bases and the V segment lost 0 bases, leaving 11 bases of the junction unmatched. Germline V lookup: CDR1 MNHEY, CDR2 SMNVEV (reference sequence). CDR3 length: 18 amino acids.

The chain has TRBV10-3 and TRBJ2-6; D not certain. The CDR3 spans 14 residues. Trimming shortened V by 8 bases and J by 0 bases, and 8 bases separated the two germline ends. Germline V lookup: CDR1 ENHRY, CDR2 SYGVKD. CDR3 region: CAIYSSSGANVLTF. For the CDR3, the DNA is TGTGCCATCTATAGCTCCTCTGGGGCCAACGTCCTGACTTTC.

The V and J genes are TRBV15 and TRBJ1-6, with D hard to call. V was clipped by 1 base and J by 0 bases, with 7 bases between them. The germline V gene has CDR1 LNHNV and CDR2 YYDKDF (reference sequence). The CDR3 length is 16 residues. The CDR3: CATSRGPSSYNSPLHF. CDR3 DNA: TGTGCCACCAGCAGAGGCCCGAGCTCCTATAATTCACCCCTCCACTTT.

The V and J genes are TRBV19 and TRBJ1-2, with 8 bases identical to TRBD1. This CDR3 comprises 15 residues. Per germline, CDR1 LNHDA and CDR2 SQIVND (reference sequence). Unmatched junction bases numbered 10, after V lost 3 bases and J lost 7 bases. As DNA, the CDR3 is TGTGCCAGTAGTATTTCCACGACAGGGGCTGGTGGCTACACCTTC. It specifies CASSISTTGAGGYTF.

V is TRBV3-1 and J is TRBJ1-6; D remains ambiguous. Trimming took 5 bases from V and 9 from J, leaving 8 bases between them. Germline CDR1 LGHDT, CDR2 YNNKEL (reference sequence). The CDR3 totals 12 residues. CDR3 bases: TGTGCCAGCAGCGGACGGGGTTCACCCCTCCACTTT. The encoded protein is CASSGRGSPLHF.

This rearrangement joins TRBV13 to TRBJ2-1, with TRBD1 identical over 10 bases. With V trimmed by 6 bases and J by 5 bases, 7 bases remained unmatched. This CDR3 is 15 amino acids long. In germline, CDR1 is PRHDT, CDR2 FYEKMQ (reference sequence). CDR3 amino acids: CASSSPGQGHNEQFF. The CDR3 nucleotides read TGTGCCAGCAGTTCGCCGGGACAGGGGCACAATGAGCAGTTCTTC.

The chain couples TRBV19 to TRBJ2-7, with 10 bases fitting TRBD1. This CDR3 is 13 amino acids long. The germline V gene encodes CDR1 LNHDA and CDR2 SQIVND (reference sequence). The V and J ends lost 3 bases and 6 bases, in that order; junction bases with no gene match: 2. Written as DNA, the CDR3 is TGTGCCAGTAGTATCGGGACAGGGGCCGAGCAGTACGTC. It translates to CASSIGTGAEQYV.

The J gene is TRBJ1-2, the V gene TRBV2, with 8 bases fitting TRBD1. With V trimmed by 6 bases and J by 4 bases, 7 bases remained unmatched. Germline-derived CDR1 and CDR2 are SNHLY and FYNNEI. CDR3 length: 14 residues. The CDR3: CASRATGDGYGYTF. DNA for the CDR3: TGTGCCAGCAGAGCGACAGGGGATGGCTATGGCTACACCTTC.

V is TRBV3-1 and J is TRBJ2-7, with TRBD2 identical over 11 bases. This CDR3 spans 14 amino acids. Germline lookup yields CDR1 LGHDT and CDR2 YNNKEL (reference sequence). After removal of 4 bases from V and 3 bases from J, the junction contained 2 bases not matched to a gene. The CDR3 DNA sequence: TGTGCCAGCAGCCCTGGACTAGCGGGCTACGAGCAGTACGTC. It yields the protein CASSPGLAGYEQYV.

The CDR3 DNA reads as TGTGCCAGCAGTCCTCGAGACATTCAGTACTTC. Translation: CASSPRDIQYF. V usage is TRBV28 and J usage is TRBJ2-4; no clear D. The CDR3 sequence is 11 residues long. V was shortened by 5 bases and J by 8 bases, with 7 bases between the two germline ends. CDR1 is MDHEN, CDR2 SYDVKM, per germline.

The chain combines TRBV3-1 with TRBJ2-2; 9 nucleotides align to TRBD1. Germline V gives CDR1 LGHDT, CDR2 YNNKEL (reference sequence). CDR3 size: 17 residues. The ends lost 0 bases at V and 5 bases at J; junction bases unmatched: 7. CDR3 nucleotides: TGTGCCAGCAGCCAAGATCCGACAGGGGGTTGGACCGGGGAGCTGTTTTTT. This encodes CASSQDPTGGWTGELFF. The full variable domain, its missing parts supplied by reference TRBV3-1 and TRBJ2-2, is DTAVSQTPKYLVTQMGNDKSIKCEQNLGHDTMYWYKQDSKKFLKIMFSYNNKELIINETVPNRFSPKSPDKAHLNLHINSLELGDSAVYFCASSQDPTGGWTGELFFGEGSRLTVL.

The rearrangement links TRBV7-9 to TRBJ1-2; 9 bases align to TRBD1. Germline-derived CDR1 and CDR2 are SEHNR and FQNEAQ (reference sequence). This CDR3 spans 16 amino acids. V lost 3 bases, J lost 2 bases, and 7 bases stayed unmatched. The chain's CDR3 is CASSLGKTGGNYGYTF. The CDR3 region has the DNA TGTGCCAGCAGCTTGGGGAAGACAGGGGGAAACTATGGCTACACCTTC. Combining the CDR3 with reference TRBV7-9 and TRBJ1-2 gives the whole variable domain DTGVSQNPRHKITKRGQNVTFRCDPISEHNRLYWYRQTLGQGPEFLTYFQNEAQLEKSRLLSDRFSAERPKGSFSTLEIQRTEQGDSAMYLCASSLGKTGGNYGYTFGSGTRLTVV.

This chain links TRBV7-9 with TRBJ2-3; 11 bases line up with TRBD2. CDR1 is SEHNR and CDR2 is FQNEAQ in the germline V gene (reference sequence). Trimming took 4 bases from V and 2 from J; bases not matched to a gene: 5. The CDR3 is 16 residues long. The CDR3: CASSSTSGANTDTQYF. In nucleotides, the CDR3 is TGTGCCAGCAGCTCGACTAGCGGGGCCAACACAGATACGCAGTATTTT.

The rearrangement uses TRBV20-1 and TRBJ2-7; TRBD2 is a possible D gene (6 bases). The ends were cut back, 4 bases at V and 2 bases at J, with 15 bases in the middle. CDR1 and CDR2 from the germline V gene are DFQATT and SNEGSKA (reference sequence). This CDR3 region has 14 residues. The CDR3 is CSATRTGDPYEQYF. The CDR3 nucleotides read TGCAGTGCTACTCGCACGGGGGACCCCTACGAGCAGTACTTC.

The CDR3 is CASGTGLLSYNEQFF. CDR3 DNA sequence: TGTGCCAGCGGAACCGGACTACTGTCTTACAATGAGCAGTTCTTC. The chain links TRBV27 to TRBJ2-1; TRBD2 is a possible D gene (6 bases). This CDR3 contains 15 residues. V lost 8 bases and J 4 bases, leaving 18 bases between the germline ends. Germline V gives CDR1 MNHEY, CDR2 SMNVEV (reference sequence).

This clonotype was observed a few times. This sequence joins TRBV28 and TRBJ2-7; no clear D. This CDR3 is built from 12 residues. V was pared by 4 bases and J by 0 bases, with 4 bases between. Germline V gene lookup returns CDR1 MDHEN and CDR2 SYDVKM. The CDR3 coding sequence is TGTGCCAGCAGTTACAACTCCTACGAGCAGTACTTC. As protein: CASSYNSYEQYF.

This clonotype has just a few counts. The chain couples TRBV6-5 to TRBJ2-1; D remains unclear. The CDR3 is 15 residues long. The ends were cut back, 4 bases at V and 0 bases at J, with 10 bases in the middle. The V gene's germline CDR1 is MNHEY and CDR2 SVGAGI. Here the CDR3 DNA reads TGTGCCAGCAGTTTCTCGGAGAGCTCCTACAATGAGCAGTTCTTC. Residues: CASSFSESSYNEQFF.

The J gene is TRBJ1-2, the V gene TRBV20-1; D ambiguous. Trimming pared 4 bases from V and 2 bases from J, leaving 8 bases between. Germline assignment: CDR1 DFQATT and CDR2 SNEGSKA (reference sequence). There are 12 residues in the CDR3. CDR3: CSAKDLNYGYTF. In nucleotides, the CDR3 is TGCAGTGCTAAGGACCTCAACTATGGCTACACCTTC.

The rearrangement uses TRBV7-8 and TRBJ2-2, with a possible D match to TRBD1 (6 bases). This CDR3 has 17 amino acids. Germline assignment: CDR1 SGHVS and CDR2 FQNEAQ. Deletions cut 1 base from V and 1 base from J, with 13 bases between. The CDR3 sequence is CASSLVGRGGNTGELFF. The CDR3 DNA is TGTGCCAGCAGCTTAGTCGGCAGGGGCGGGAACACCGGGGAGCTGTTTTTT.

The rearrangement links TRBV9 to TRBJ2-1; D is perhaps TRBD1 (5 bases). V was trimmed by 2 bases and J by 8 bases, leaving 20 bases between them. Germline V gives CDR1 SGDLS, CDR2 YYNGEE. The CDR3 has 16 amino acids. The CDR3 nucleotides read TGTGCCAGCAGCGTTGAGCACTGGGGCCTGAGCGATGAGCAGTTCTTC. Translation gives CASSVEHWGLSDEQFF.